This T cell receptor (beta chain) was identified during a study of cytomegalovirus exposure and HLA in healthy donors (TCRdb year 2017). Context from the whole study: In an earlier analysis of under 600 of the donors, 276 Gb of sequence data and 120 million or so unique TCR beta sequences from about 190 million T cells were reported. Donor age, sex, ethnicity and CMV serostatus were collected together with the repertoire data. Among approximately 370 genotyped donors of the cohort, an average of roughly 230,000 unique TCR beta nucleotide sequences was sequenced per donor, of which 15% to 20% were non-productive. The number of donors typed differed by locus, with about 629-630 for A, B, C, DRB1 and DQB1, around 560 for DQA1, some 570 for DPA1, and approximately 470 for DPB1. Along with the approximately 700-subject first cohort, a separate validation cohort of over a hundred different subjects was used. Of the roughly 430 genotyped donors, approximately 83% fell in the genetic ancestry cluster associated with self-reported Caucasian donors. A later genetic analysis used genome-wide SNP genotypes for about three fifths of the 666 donors, treating that subset as a discovery cohort. The study profiled the T cell repertoires of about 640 subjects by immunosequencing and related them to cytomegalovirus serostatus. Both class I and class II loci were covered by HLA typing, at four-digit resolution. An early release that covered approximately 600 HLA-typed donors contained around 300 gigabases of sequencing data and roughly 84 million unique TCR sequences. The study was designed to test whether signatures of past pathogen exposure could be identified by cataloging public T cell receptors. About 5 DR-DQ haplotypes were handled as single units for association and clustering, since linkage in the cohort was strong. High-throughput TCR immunosequencing, statistical association of individual TCRs with disease status, and machine learning were combined to predict cytomegalovirus infection status. An earlier analysis of several hundred of the donors applied high-throughput TCR beta sequencing to assess whether each TCR beta V gene segment acted as functional or pseudogenic. In a later analysis, previously published TCR beta repertoires from fewer than 750 donors were re-analyzed and high-resolution HLA genotyping was added so that TCR occurrence patterns could be studied. Rather than drawing on any new phenotypic data, the later analysis identified candidate immune exposures from TCR beta sequences and the way those sequences occurred across donors. Every repertoire in the discovery cohort had been generated on one and the same sequencing platform. The research as a whole found: Immune exposure information for the cohort was limited to CMV serostatus. Cytomegalovirus status was reported to be diagnosed by the classifier with high specificity and sensitivity in both the original and validation cohorts. A later analysis found that HLA-associated TCR beta chains were more clonally expanded and had lower generation probabilities than equally common non-associated chains. According to a later analysis, most CMV-associated TCR beta chains appeared to be HLA-restricted, and the HLA associations seemed to be driven largely by CMV exposure. According to a later genetic analysis, donors in an Asian-associated ancestry cluster had fewer N-insertions in productive TCRs than the approximately 670-donor mean. An earlier analysis of some 590 of the donors showed that most TCR beta V segments appeared in productive rearrangements either about 87% or about 30% of the time, which broadly matched IMGT annotations. Roughly uniform sequencing depth across donors was assumed in presence/absence analyses, although this assumption may not hold. The authors suggested that the approach could potentially be extended to other disease states and immunological phenotypes. Across donors, most TCR sequences were observed very rarely, whereas some public TCRs were present in many individuals. The study listed 164 TCR beta chains as associated with cytomegalovirus. A later analysis associated 15,000 to 20,000 TCR beta sequences with specific HLA alleles at a false discovery rate of 0.05. A cluster of highly shared sequence variants was judged likely to represent a technical artifact of the sequencing pipeline. Because counts were too low, fewer than 20 rarely observed V segments, including chromosome 9 orphons, were excluded from the earlier analysis of roughly 580 of the donors. Because some donors lacked HLA typing at each locus, the association tests relied only on the typed subset. Some IMGT-functional V segments, including TRBV6-2 and TRBV6-3, could not be distinguished by the 87-base-pair reads and were therefore excluded. In this cohort, only TCR beta chains were sequenced, and detectable features were limited by the absence of alpha or paired-chain data. A later genetic analysis associated a missense DCLRE1C variant with V-gene and J-gene trimming of TCR beta chains, and an independent cohort replicated the association. According to a later analysis, TCR association rates differed among HLA loci, with DRB1 alleles showing the most associated TCRs and HLA-C alleles showing the fewest. In vitro tests confirmed that a few of the cytomegalovirus-associated TCR beta chains recognize cytomegalovirus antigens. A further reported finding was that TCR beta sequences accurately predicted the HLA-A and HLA-B alleles for most subjects in the first cohort. Correlated functional status among segregating V segments might be attributable to linkage disequilibrium, but an unknown experimental factor could not be ruled out. When HLA alleles, especially DR and DQ, strongly co-occurred, attributing TCR associations to individual alleles was difficult. In a later analysis, several top co-occurrence clusters were reported to appear linked to parvovirus B19, influenza, CMV and Epstein-Barr virus.

The cohort comprised some 730 healthy bone marrow donors. At the time of sampling, every cohort member was nominally healthy, though immune exposures that went unrecorded were likely present. The donor was CMV seropositive and was included in the group of 250 to 300 seropositive cohort members. A peripheral blood sample was collected from each donor, and TCR beta sequencing was performed on peripheral blood mononuclear cells. Genomic DNA extraction from the blood cell samples was performed with the Qiagen DNeasy Blood Extraction Kit. Its CDR3 holds 15 amino acids, cysteine through phenylalanine. CDR3 DNA is the only sequence kept; it has 45 bases, read in frame from the first base. For CDR1 and CDR2, the germline V gene (reference sequence) lists SEHNR and FQNEAQ. V trim: 4 bases; J trim: 7 bases; unmatched bases: 7. This clone was detected a few times. Its antigen has not been determined. Base qualities are not provided; no much larger clone lies one nucleotide away.

Library construction relied on the immunoSEQ multiplex PCR assay. The multiplex PCR relied on a mix of 60 forward primers for TCR Vbeta segments and 13 reverse primers for TCR Jbeta segments. The CDR3 region of rearranged TCR beta genes was amplified from genomic DNA by a multiplex PCR assay. The amplified TCR beta libraries were sequenced on the Illumina HiSeq System as 87-base-pair reads. The authors processed their data as follows. In a later analysis, some 80 million unique TCR beta chains were counted across the 666 repertoires, and roughly 11 million of these chains were shared by at least two donors. A nearest-neighbor algorithm error-corrected the raw reads and collapsed the reads into unique sequences, merging closely related sequences to remove PCR and sequencing errors. Alignment of CDR3 sequences to IMGT reference sequences was used to assign V, D and J gene segments. Each retained sequence needed at least a six-nucleotide match to both a V gene segment and a J gene segment. A rearrangement was called productive if the CDR3 had no stop codons and remained in frame with V and J, and every other rearrangement was called non-productive. Following IMGT convention, CDR3 was defined as the stretch from the second conserved V-encoded cysteine up to the conserved J-encoded phenylalanine. Sequences without an unambiguous match to a single V gene segment were excluded from the earlier analysis of a few hundred of the donors. An earlier analysis of several hundred of the donors called V segments functional above 56.7% productive rearrangements and segregating when the between-donor standard deviation exceeded 5%. A statistical classification framework was built to diagnose cytomegalovirus status from the catalog of TCR beta chain sequences. A later analysis assigned V and J genes by comparing TCR nucleotide sequences with IMGT/GENE-DB human TR gene sequences. Using the TCRdist pipeline, a later analysis assigned CDR3 sequences along with most-parsimonious VDJ recombination scenarios. In a later analysis, every TCR beta chain was defined by the combination of its CDR3 amino acid sequence and its V-gene family, and reads without a unique V-gene family were dropped. As a way to deal with suspected cross-contamination and a sequencing artifact, a later analysis dropped 592 nucleotide sequences that were highly shared and had low generation probability. A later analysis calculated a clonal expansion index for each public chain from normalized within-repertoire ranks of inferred template counts. In a later analysis, generation probabilities were computed with a VDJ recombination model fitted to out-of-frame rearrangements, and the resulting probabilities were checked against IGoR. Hypergeometric tests were used in a later analysis to score TCR-TCR, TCR-HLA and TCR-CMV co-occurrence, with a repertoire-size bias correction applied to the TCR pairs. False discovery rates were estimated in a later analysis by permuting HLA or CMV assignments 20 times. In a later analysis, co-occurring TCRs were grouped with DBSCAN, and TCRdist sequence similarity was added when clustering was performed within HLA-allele-positive subsets. Co-occurrence clustering excluded repertoires with fewer than 30,000 or more than 120,000 public chains, plus five with anomalous nucleotide sharing. Not all clones reach the TCRdb copy of this immuneACCESS table, which keeps in-frame sequences only. Checked studies attribute under half of the gap to unresolved V genes and leave the rest unexplained. The V and J calls and the clone size are those of that table, but D and trimming were determined from the DNA. Present in this sample are 90,000 to 130,000 clones, 60% to 85% of which were seen just once. Of the sample, around 2.9% falls within the top ten clones.

This receptor was taken from a woman in her sixties or seventies in good health and CMV-seropositive. Sequencing was carried out using PBMCs. This receptor chain uses TRBV7-9 and TRBJ2-1, with 10 central nucleotides matching TRBD2. The CDR3 in this case is CASSSGLAAFNEQFF. The bases read TGTGCCAGCAGCTCCGGACTAGCGGCGTTTAATGAGCAGTTCTTC.